This is a list of T cell receptor beta chains from one sample in a study of blood T cells in healthy people across ages. TCRdb called the 5' RACE reads again in MiXCR, with one record for every CDR3 protein. There are 1,500,000 or so distinct CDR3 sequences in the sample; 55% to 75% occur only once, and 5% to 7% lies in the top ten. Sequenced sample: blood. These receptors came from a young man in good health. Both conserved end residues are part of each CDR3. The order of the fields is J gene, V gene, CDR3 protein.

j_call: TRBJ1-1
v_call: TRBV29-1
cdr3_aa: CSVEDGLHTEAFF

j_call: TRBJ2-2
v_call: TRBV2
cdr3_aa: CASGTGMAGELFF

j_call: TRBJ2-7
v_call: TRBV20-1
cdr3_aa: CSARSKLATHEQYF

j_call: TRBJ2-1
v_call: TRBV27
cdr3_aa: CASSPGTSGGFPGEQFF

j_call: TRBJ2-3
v_call: TRBV29-1
cdr3_aa: CSARDGATDTQYF

j_call: TRBJ2-5
v_call: TRBV29-1
cdr3_aa: CSVDGTSGGGETQYF

j_call: TRBJ2-1
v_call: TRBV4-3
cdr3_aa: CASSQDDLGYNEQFF

j_call: TRBJ2-5
v_call: TRBV10-3
cdr3_aa: CATKGTEETQYF

j_call: TRBJ2-1
v_call: TRBV10-3
cdr3_aa: CAINSGSDYNEQFF

j_call: TRBJ2-3
v_call: TRBV27
cdr3_aa: CASSPVAGGGGTQYF

j_call: TRBJ2-1
v_call: TRBV29-1
cdr3_aa: CSVESDNEQFF